Following are 18 T cell receptor beta chains from one sample sequenced in a study of blood T cell repertoires in COVID-19. The assay was immunoSEQ multiplex PCR, and TCRdb's table has in-frame clones only and misses some. The data show approximately 130,000 clones, approximately 80% seen once. The sample consisted of peripheral blood. These receptors were taken from a human donor in a cohort sampled during active COVID-19.

The sample holds one count of this clone. The V gene is TRBV7-6, the J gene TRBJ2-3; possible D gene TRBD1, 5 bases. Per the germline V gene, CDR1 is SGHVS and CDR2 is FNYEAQ. With 5 bases removed from V and 4 bases from J, the gap between germline ends came to 16 bases. CDR3 length: 15 residues. The DNA of the CDR3 is TGTGCCAGCAGCCAGGGCCAAAGGAGCGCAGATACGCAGTATTTT. Residues: CASSQGQRSADTQYF.

The CDR3 region is CASSLDRGRTQYF. CDR3 DNA sequence: TGTGCCAGCAGCTTGGACAGGGGGAGGACGCAGTATTTT. This chain links TRBV7-2 with TRBJ2-3, with 10 bases matching TRBD1. This CDR3 region has 13 residues. CDR1 and CDR2 from the germline V gene are SGHTA and FQGNSA. The J segment lost 9 bases and the V segment lost 3 bases, leaving 3 bases of the junction unmatched.

CDR3 sequence reads: CASSIPSGGANEQFF. CDR3 bases: TGTGCCAGTAGTATTCCTAGCGGGGGGGCCAATGAGCAGTTCTTC. The V call is TRBV19, the J call TRBJ2-1, with 12 nucleotides matching TRBD2. The CDR3 runs to 15 residues. After removal of 3 bases from V and 6 bases from J, the junction contained 3 bases not matched to a gene. Germline V gene data show CDR1 as LNHDA and CDR2 as SQIVND (reference sequence).

The chain carries TRBV7-2 and TRBJ2-5; D not certain. The CDR3 length is 13 residues. With 1 base removed from V and 6 bases from J, the gap between germline ends came to 9 bases. CDR1 is SGHTA and CDR2 is FQGNSA in the germline V gene. CDR3: CASSLDPMQTQYF. For the CDR3, the DNA is TGTGCCAGCAGCTTAGATCCTATGCAGACCCAGTACTTC.

In this sample, this clone turned up a few times. This sequence joins TRBV7-9 and TRBJ2-7; D is ambiguous. The length of the CDR3 is 12 residues. The V end was cut by 1 base, the J end by 4 bases, with 5 bases between. In germline, CDR1 is SEHNR, CDR2 FQNEAQ (reference sequence). The CDR3 reads CASSLGEYEQYF. The CDR3 DNA follows: TGTGCCAGCAGCTTAGGCGAATACGAGCAGTACTTC.

V usage is TRBV11-2 and J usage is TRBJ1-6; 9 positions agree with TRBD1. J lost 10 bases, V lost 4 bases, and 5 bases had no gene match. The CDR3 length is 14 residues. CDR1 is SGHAT, CDR2 FQNNGV, per germline. CDR3 nucleotide sequence: TGTGCCAGCAGCTGGGACAGGGAAAGGTCACCCCTCCACTTT. As protein: CASSWDRERSPLHF.

The chain joins TRBV4-1 to TRBJ2-3; weak D call: TRBD1 (7 bases). V dropped 1 base and J dropped 5 bases, with 10 bases sitting between them. Germline V CDR1 and CDR2: MGHRA, YSYEKL. The CDR3 covers 14 residues. The DNA for the CDR3 is TGCGCCAGCAGCCAAGGGCAGGGGGGAGATACGCAGTATTTT. This gives the protein CASSQGQGGDTQYF.

This clone was seen only once. The chain has TRBV19 and TRBJ2-1; weak D call: TRBD2 (6 bases). The CDR3 is 15 amino acids. Trimming pared 5 bases from V and 7 bases from J, leaving 18 bases between. Germline loops: CDR1 LNHDA, CDR2 SQIVND (reference sequence). The CDR3 protein is CASSPGLNSWNEQFF. The CDR3 region has the DNA TGTGCCAGTAGTCCTGGACTAAACTCGTGGAATGAGCAGTTCTTC.

The chain is built from TRBV6-1 and TRBJ2-7; possibly TRBD2 for D (6 bases). This CDR3 has 13 residues. CDR1 MNHNS and CDR2 SASEGT come from the germline V gene. Between the trimmed V and J ends, which lost 1 base and 7 bases, there was a span of 11 bases. CDR3 loop: CASSEVLAWEQYF. CDR3 bases: TGTGCCAGCAGTGAAGTCCTAGCGTGGGAGCAGTACTTC.

The CDR3 coding sequence is TGTGCCAGCAGCCAACTGAAAAGCGGGACGAACACCGGGGAGCTGTTTTTT. Residues: CASSQLKSGTNTGELFF. V and J are TRBV4-2 and TRBJ2-2; 7 bases fit TRBD2. This CDR3 has 17 residues. J gave up 0 bases and V 2 bases, and 6 bases lay outside the gene matches. Germline lookup yields CDR1 LGHNA and CDR2 YNFKEQ.

The rearrangement uses TRBV19 and TRBJ2-7; 11 positions match TRBD1. V shed 3 bases, J shed 4 bases, and the junction held 8 bases outside the gene matches. CDR3 length equals 16 residues. Germline assignment: CDR1 LNHDA and CDR2 SQIVND (reference sequence). CDR3 sequence: CASSILPGQGDYEQYF. CDR3 coding DNA: TGTGCCAGTAGTATTCTGCCGGGACAGGGGGATTACGAGCAGTACTTC.

In nucleotides, the CDR3 is TGTGCCATCAGTGAGACTAGCGGGGAGTACAATGAGCAGTTCTTC. Its protein is CAISETSGEYNEQFF. The V and J genes are TRBV10-3 and TRBJ2-1; TRBD2 matches 10 bases. CDR3 length: 15 amino acids. The germline V gene has CDR1 ENHRY and CDR2 SYGVKD. The V gene end was trimmed by 2 bases and the J gene end by 4 bases; junction bases not matched to a gene: 2.

The gene calls are TRBV5-4 and TRBJ2-5; 8 nucleotides align to TRBD2. CDR1 is SGHNT and CDR2 is YYREEE in the germline V gene (reference sequence). This CDR3 contains 14 residues. J was trimmed by 2 bases and V by 2 bases; bases with no gene match: 2. CDR3 sequence reads: CASSFLAGQETQYF. In nucleotides, the CDR3 is TGTGCCAGCAGCTTCTTAGCGGGGCAAGAGACCCAGTACTTC.

This clone was recorded at least ten times. The chain employs TRBV5-1 and TRBJ1-6; D is undetermined. The CDR3 length is 13 residues. The germline gives CDR1 SGHRS, CDR2 YFSETQ. Deletions cut 3 bases from V and 7 bases from J, with 8 bases between. The CDR3 here is CASSWAVNSPLHF. As DNA, the CDR3 is TGCGCCAGCAGCTGGGCAGTCAATTCACCCCTCCACTTT. The whole variable domain, remainder taken from reference TRBV5-1 and TRBJ1-6, is KAGVTQTPRYLIKTRGQQVTLSCSPISGHRSVSWYQQTPGQGLQFLFEYFSETQRNKGNFPGRFSGRQFSNSRSEMNVSTLELGDSALYLCASSWAVNSPLHFGNGTRLTVT.

V is TRBV7-2 and J is TRBJ2-5; 7 nucleotides match TRBD1. From germline, CDR1 is SGHTA and CDR2 FQGNSA. V dropped 5 bases and J dropped 5; count of bases not matched to a gene: 8. There are 14 residues in the CDR3. The CDR3 nucleotides read TGTGCCAGCAGCCCGGGACAGCTGGGGGAGACCCAGTACTTC. Translating gives CASSPGQLGETQYF.

This rearrangement joins TRBV7-9 to TRBJ1-4; 9 nucleotides line up with TRBD1. Germline V gene data show CDR1 as SEHNR and CDR2 as FQNEAQ (reference sequence). V dropped 2 bases and J dropped 6; count of bases not matched to a gene: 7. This CDR3 contains 16 residues. The CDR3: CASSLFGRQGDEKLFF. The CDR3 DNA sequence: TGTGCCAGCAGCTTATTTGGGAGACAGGGGGATGAAAAACTGTTTTTT.

This chain connects TRBV6-6 to TRBJ2-3, with 8 bases that match TRBD2. This CDR3 region has 13 residues. V lost 6 bases, J lost 5 bases, and 4 bases stayed unmatched. Germline CDR1 and CDR2: MNHNY and SVGAGI (reference sequence). The DNA of the CDR3 is TGTGCCAGCAGGACTAGCGTGGAAGATACGCAGTATTTT. Its translation: CASRTSVEDTQYF.

The J gene is TRBJ2-1, the V gene TRBV5-4, with TRBD1 matching 7 bases. Trimming at V came to 0 bases and at J to 5 bases, leaving 5 bases not matched to a gene. CDR3 size: 15 residues. Germline loops: CDR1 SGHNT, CDR2 YYREEE (reference sequence). CDR3 sequence (DNA): TGTGCCAGCAGCTTGGCCGGGCAGGGGGACAATGAGCAGTTCTTC. Translating it yields CASSLAGQGDNEQFF.